The rows below give T cell receptor beta chains drawn from one sample of a study of CD8+ T cells in alopecia areata. Some clones are missing from TCRdb's copy, which holds only in-frame ones; the method was immunoSEQ multiplex PCR. The sample lists 110,000 or so clones; roughly two fifths were seen once. Sequencing was done on a sample of CD4+ T cells sorted from blood. The receptor source for this set is a human donor with alopecia areata. Each CDR3 is given with its conserved first and last residue. The order of the fields is CDR3 DNA, CDR3 protein, J gene, clone size, CDR3 length, D gene, V gene. The D gene is left open where the match is weak. Size tells how often a clone was seen (once, few, many) or the class of an expanded clone, and some rows leave it out.

CDR3 DNA: TGTGCCTGGAGTCTGTCCTACAATCAGCCCCAGCATTTT
CDR3 protein: CAWSLSYNQPQHF
J gene: TRBJ1-5
clone size: .
CDR3 length: 13
D gene: .
V gene: TRBV30

CDR3 DNA: TGTGCCAGCAGCTCGACAGGGGCCGGGAATCCTGAAGCTTTCTTT
CDR3 protein: CASSSTGAGNPEAFF
J gene: TRBJ1-1
clone size: .
CDR3 length: 15
D gene: TRBD1
V gene: TRBV5-4

CDR3 DNA: TGCAGCGCCTCGGACAGATACTATGGCTACACCTTC
CDR3 protein: CSASDRYYGYTF
J gene: TRBJ1-2
clone size: .
CDR3 length: 12
D gene: .
V gene: TRBV29-1

CDR3 DNA: TGTGCCAGCTCACCGAACGGAGGAAACCCCTACGAGCAGTACTTC
CDR3 protein: CASSPNGGNPYEQYF
J gene: TRBJ2-7
clone size: .
CDR3 length: 15
D gene: .
V gene: TRBV18

CDR3 DNA: TGTGCCAGCAGCCACCTCGGGCGGGCGCCGTTAACCAAAAACATTCAGTACTTC
CDR3 protein: CASSHLGRAPLTKNIQYF
J gene: TRBJ2-4
clone size: .
CDR3 length: 18
D gene: .
V gene: TRBV11-2

CDR3 DNA: TGTGCCAGCAGGTCCTTGGGACAGGGGGTACAGTTCTTC
CDR3 protein: CASRSLGQGVQFF
J gene: TRBJ2-1
clone size: .
CDR3 length: 13
D gene: TRBD1
V gene: TRBV7-2

CDR3 DNA: TGTGCCAGCGCCTTAGCCAAAAACATTCAGTACTTC
CDR3 protein: CASALAKNIQYF
J gene: TRBJ2-4
clone size: .
CDR3 length: 12
D gene: .
V gene: TRBV28

CDR3 DNA: TGTGCCAGCAGTCAAGGACAGGGATTGGATGAGCAGTTCTTC
CDR3 protein: CASSQGQGLDEQFF
J gene: TRBJ2-1
clone size: .
CDR3 length: 14
D gene: TRBD1
V gene: TRBV28

CDR3 DNA: TGTGCCAGCAGCCCCCCGGGGGGCGGAGAGACCCAGTACTTC
CDR3 protein: CASSPPGGGETQYF
J gene: TRBJ2-5
clone size: .
CDR3 length: 14
D gene: .
V gene: TRBV7-2

CDR3 DNA: TGTGCCTGGAGTGGGCGGGACAGGGTAATTTCAAACAATGAGCAGTTCTTC
CDR3 protein: CAWSGRDRVISNNEQFF
J gene: TRBJ2-1
clone size: .
CDR3 length: 17
D gene: TRBD1
V gene: TRBV30

CDR3 DNA: TGCAGCGTTATTACCGGGACAGGGATGAACACTGAAGCTTTCTTT
CDR3 protein: CSVITGTGMNTEAFF
J gene: TRBJ1-1
clone size: .
CDR3 length: 15
D gene: TRBD1
V gene: TRBV29-1

CDR3 DNA: TGTGCCAGCAGCTTAAGTGTGGCTTTCTTT
CDR3 protein: CASSLSVAFF
J gene: TRBJ1-1
clone size: once
CDR3 length: 10
D gene: .
V gene: TRBV13

CDR3 DNA: TGTGCCAGCAGTCATGGCTGGGGTGTTACTGAAGCTTTCTTT
CDR3 protein: CASSHGWGVTEAFF
J gene: TRBJ1-1
clone size: .
CDR3 length: 14
D gene: .
V gene: TRBV27

CDR3 DNA: TGTGCCAGCAGCTGGACAGGGGCCGGGAACACTGAAGCTTTCTTT
CDR3 protein: CASSWTGAGNTEAFF
J gene: TRBJ1-1
clone size: few
CDR3 length: 15
D gene: TRBD1
V gene: TRBV7-9

CDR3 DNA: TGTGCCAGCAGCTCCTACCGGGGGGCCGGCTACACCTTC
CDR3 protein: CASSSYRGAGYTF
J gene: TRBJ1-2
clone size: .
CDR3 length: 13
D gene: .
V gene: TRBV5-6

CDR3 DNA: TGCAGCGACAGAGGGCCAGGGAATAATGGCAATCAGCCCCAGCATTTT
CDR3 protein: CSDRGPGNNGNQPQHF
J gene: TRBJ1-5
clone size: few
CDR3 length: 16
D gene: .
V gene: TRBV29-1

CDR3 DNA: TGCAGCGTTGAAACGACCCGGGAGGGCTACACCTTC
CDR3 protein: CSVETTREGYTF
J gene: TRBJ1-2
clone size: few
CDR3 length: 12
D gene: .
V gene: TRBV29-1

CDR3 DNA: TGTGCCAGCAGTGAATCTCGCCGTACCTCCACCCAGTACTTC
CDR3 protein: CASSESRRTSTQYF
J gene: TRBJ2-5
clone size: .
CDR3 length: 14
D gene: .
V gene: TRBV25-1

CDR3 DNA: TGTGCCAGCAGGGTGGACAGGGGCAATCAGCCCCAGCATTTT
CDR3 protein: CASRVDRGNQPQHF
J gene: TRBJ1-5
clone size: few
CDR3 length: 14
D gene: TRBD1
V gene: TRBV28

CDR3 DNA: TGTGCCAGCAGCCCGGATCGTGGTACGCAGTATTTT
CDR3 protein: CASSPDRGTQYF
J gene: TRBJ2-3
clone size: .
CDR3 length: 12
D gene: .
V gene: TRBV7-2

CDR3 DNA: TGCGCCAGCAGCTGGACAGGGCGTGACTATGGCTACACCTTC
CDR3 protein: CASSWTGRDYGYTF
J gene: TRBJ1-2
clone size: .
CDR3 length: 14
D gene: TRBD1
V gene: TRBV5-1

CDR3 DNA: TGTGCCAGCATAGGGACAGGGAATGAAAAACTGTTTTTT
CDR3 protein: CASIGTGNEKLFF
J gene: TRBJ1-4
clone size: once
CDR3 length: 13
D gene: TRBD1
V gene: TRBV2

CDR3 DNA: TGCAGCGTGACCCCCGGCGATCTCAGCACAGATACGCAGTATTTT
CDR3 protein: CSVTPGDLSTDTQYF
J gene: TRBJ2-3
clone size: .
CDR3 length: 15
D gene: .
V gene: TRBV29-1

CDR3 DNA: TGTGCCAGCAGCTCCTCAGGGGGCCCCGGGGAGCTGTTTTTT
CDR3 protein: CASSSSGGPGELFF
J gene: TRBJ2-2
clone size: .
CDR3 length: 14
D gene: TRBD1
V gene: TRBV7-9

CDR3 DNA: TGTGCCAGCAGTGGCAGGGGGCCGCAGGAGCAGTACTTC
CDR3 protein: CASSGRGPQEQYF
J gene: TRBJ2-7
clone size: .
CDR3 length: 13
D gene: TRBD1
V gene: TRBV2

CDR3 DNA: TGCAGCGTTAGAGTGAGAGAGACCCAGTACTTC
CDR3 protein: CSVRVRETQYF
J gene: TRBJ2-5
clone size: .
CDR3 length: 11
D gene: .
V gene: TRBV29-1

CDR3 DNA: TGCAGCGCAATGCCCTGGGCAGGGATGGACAATGAGCAGTTCTTC
CDR3 protein: CSAMPWAGMDNEQFF
J gene: TRBJ2-1
clone size: .
CDR3 length: 15
D gene: .
V gene: TRBV29-1

CDR3 DNA: TGTGCCAGCAGCTCAAGTACAGGGGCGGGATCACCCCTCCACTTT
CDR3 protein: CASSSSTGAGSPLHF
J gene: TRBJ1-6
clone size: .
CDR3 length: 15
D gene: TRBD1
V gene: TRBV7-2

CDR3 DNA: TGTGCCAGCAGCTTGCAGGGGGCGAGTGAAAAACTGTTTTTT
CDR3 protein: CASSLQGASEKLFF
J gene: TRBJ1-4
clone size: few
CDR3 length: 14
D gene: TRBD1
V gene: TRBV5-4

CDR3 DNA: TGTGCCAGCAGCTTAGCCTCCAGGGGGGCCCAGTACTTC
CDR3 protein: CASSLASRGAQYF
J gene: TRBJ2-5
clone size: .
CDR3 length: 13
D gene: .
V gene: TRBV11-2

CDR3 DNA: TGTGCCAGCATTGAAGGGGAGACCCAGTACTTC
CDR3 protein: CASIEGETQYF
J gene: TRBJ2-5
clone size: .
CDR3 length: 11
D gene: .
V gene: TRBV28

CDR3 DNA: TGTGCCAGCAGCTTTGGGGAGGGAGAGACCCAGTACTTC
CDR3 protein: CASSFGEGETQYF
J gene: TRBJ2-5
clone size: .
CDR3 length: 13
D gene: TRBD2
V gene: TRBV7-2

CDR3 DNA: TGTGCCAGTAGTGCAGGCAGGACTAGCGGGTCAGCGACGGCAGATACGCAGTATTTT
CDR3 protein: CASSAGRTSGSATADTQYF
J gene: TRBJ2-3
clone size: .
CDR3 length: 19
D gene: TRBD2
V gene: TRBV19

CDR3 DNA: TGTGCCTGGAGTATCGGCTCTGGAAACACCATATATTTT
CDR3 protein: CAWSIGSGNTIYF
J gene: TRBJ1-3
clone size: once
CDR3 length: 13
D gene: .
V gene: TRBV30

CDR3 DNA: TGTGCCAGCAGTCAATCCGGCTCAGACACAGATACGCAGTATTTT
CDR3 protein: CASSQSGSDTDTQYF
J gene: TRBJ2-3
clone size: .
CDR3 length: 15
D gene: .
V gene: TRBV6-5

CDR3 DNA: TGCGTCGCGGGATGGCGGCGGCTAGCGGCTAGCACAGATACGCAGTATTTT
CDR3 protein: CVAGWRRLAASTDTQYF
J gene: TRBJ2-3
clone size: few
CDR3 length: 17
D gene: TRBD2
V gene: TRBV23-1

CDR3 DNA: TGCAGCGTTGAAGGTGGGCGCGGGAGCCCCTACAATGAGCAGTTCTTC
CDR3 protein: CSVEGGRGSPYNEQFF
J gene: TRBJ2-1
clone size: .
CDR3 length: 16
D gene: TRBD2
V gene: TRBV29-1

CDR3 DNA: TGCAGCGACCGGCGCCAGGCGGGTAATGAGCAGTTCTTC
CDR3 protein: CSDRRQAGNEQFF
J gene: TRBJ2-1
clone size: .
CDR3 length: 13
D gene: .
V gene: TRBV29-1

CDR3 DNA: TGCAGCGCTCTCAGAGGGGGCGTTTCCTACAATGAGCAGTTCTTC
CDR3 protein: CSALRGGVSYNEQFF
J gene: TRBJ2-1
clone size: .
CDR3 length: 15
D gene: TRBD1
V gene: TRBV29-1

CDR3 DNA: TGTGCCTGGAGTGGGAGAACCGGGGAGCTGTTTTTT
CDR3 protein: CAWSGRTGELFF
J gene: TRBJ2-2
clone size: .
CDR3 length: 12
D gene: .
V gene: TRBV30

CDR3 DNA: TGTGCCAGCAGCTTCAGGACAGGGGCGTACAATGAGCAGTTCTTC
CDR3 protein: CASSFRTGAYNEQFF
J gene: TRBJ2-1
clone size: .
CDR3 length: 15
D gene: TRBD1
V gene: TRBV7-2

CDR3 DNA: TGTGCTAGTGGCGGATACTCTGGGGCCAACGTCCTGACTTTC
CDR3 protein: CASGGYSGANVLTF
J gene: TRBJ2-6
clone size: .
CDR3 length: 14
D gene: .
V gene: TRBV7-7

CDR3 DNA: TGTGCCAGCAGTTCGAGCCTGACAGGGGCTCAGGGCTACACCTTC
CDR3 protein: CASSSSLTGAQGYTF
J gene: TRBJ1-2
clone size: .
CDR3 length: 15
D gene: TRBD1
V gene: TRBV28

CDR3 DNA: TGTGCCAGCTCCCCCCAACTAGCGGGAGTGCGGTACGAGCAGTACTTC
CDR3 protein: CASSPQLAGVRYEQYF
J gene: TRBJ2-7
clone size: .
CDR3 length: 16
D gene: TRBD2
V gene: TRBV18

CDR3 DNA: TGCGCCAGCAGCTTGGCGGCCAGCGGGAGGACCGGGGAGCTGTTTTTT
CDR3 protein: CASSLAASGRTGELFF
J gene: TRBJ2-2
clone size: many
CDR3 length: 16
D gene: TRBD2
V gene: TRBV5-1

CDR3 DNA: TGTGCTAGCAGCTTAGATAGCGGGGGGTCCACAGATACGCAGTATTTT
CDR3 protein: CASSLDSGGSTDTQYF
J gene: TRBJ2-3
clone size: .
CDR3 length: 16
D gene: TRBD2
V gene: TRBV7-7

CDR3 DNA: TGTGCCAGCAGCCAAACGGGGGGGAAGTACGAGCAGTACTTC
CDR3 protein: CASSQTGGKYEQYF
J gene: TRBJ2-7
clone size: .
CDR3 length: 14
D gene: TRBD2
V gene: TRBV7-2

CDR3 DNA: TGTGCCAGCAGCTTAAACCAGGGGGTGAGCACAGATACGCAGTATTTT
CDR3 protein: CASSLNQGVSTDTQYF
J gene: TRBJ2-3
clone size: .
CDR3 length: 16
D gene: TRBD1
V gene: TRBV7-8

CDR3 DNA: TGTGCCAGCAGCTTGGGGAGGGCCAGGACCCTCTACAATGAGCAGTTCTTC
CDR3 protein: CASSLGRARTLYNEQFF
J gene: TRBJ2-1
clone size: .
CDR3 length: 17
D gene: TRBD2
V gene: TRBV7-6

CDR3 DNA: TGTGCCAGCAGTTTCCAGTCAAAACTGTTTTTT
CDR3 protein: CASSFQSKLFF
J gene: TRBJ1-4
clone size: .
CDR3 length: 11
D gene: .
V gene: TRBV2

CDR3 DNA: TGTGCCAGCTCACCAGGGGGGGTCGACCTCTACGAGCAGTACTTC
CDR3 protein: CASSPGGVDLYEQYF
J gene: TRBJ2-7
clone size: .
CDR3 length: 15
D gene: TRBD2
V gene: TRBV18

CDR3 DNA: TGTGCCAGCAGACCACCGACCGGACAGGCGGGGGGGCAGTACTTC
CDR3 protein: CASRPPTGQAGGQYF
J gene: TRBJ2-7
clone size: few
CDR3 length: 15
D gene: .
V gene: TRBV28

CDR3 DNA: TGTGCCAGCAGCTTAGATACAGCGTACTCCTACAATGAGCAGTTCTTC
CDR3 protein: CASSLDTAYSYNEQFF
J gene: TRBJ2-1
clone size: .
CDR3 length: 16
D gene: .
V gene: TRBV7-9

CDR3 DNA: TGTGCCTGGAGTGTACAGGGTTACGAGCAGTACTTC
CDR3 protein: CAWSVQGYEQYF
J gene: TRBJ2-7
clone size: few
CDR3 length: 12
D gene: .
V gene: TRBV30

CDR3 DNA: TGTGCCAGCAGCAGGGACAGGGTCAATTCACCCCTCCACTTT
CDR3 protein: CASSRDRVNSPLHF
J gene: TRBJ1-6
clone size: .
CDR3 length: 14
D gene: TRBD1
V gene: TRBV6-5

CDR3 DNA: TGCAGCGTTGAAGGAGTACGGGGGGAGCAGTATTTT
CDR3 protein: CSVEGVRGEQYF
J gene: TRBJ2-3
clone size: few
CDR3 length: 12
D gene: TRBD2
V gene: TRBV29-1

CDR3 DNA: TGTGCCAGCAGCGCCCGGACTAGCGGAACTTTCAATGAGCAGTTCTTC
CDR3 protein: CASSARTSGTFNEQFF
J gene: TRBJ2-1
clone size: .
CDR3 length: 16
D gene: TRBD2
V gene: TRBV7-2

CDR3 DNA: TGTGCCAGCAGCCCAGACAGGGCTGGGGCCAACGTCCTGACTTTC
CDR3 protein: CASSPDRAGANVLTF
J gene: TRBJ2-6
clone size: .
CDR3 length: 15
D gene: TRBD1
V gene: TRBV7-2

CDR3 DNA: TGTGCCAGCAGTTACGAGGGGAGGCGGGGTTACACTGAAGCTTTCTTT
CDR3 protein: CASSYEGRRGYTEAFF
J gene: TRBJ1-1
clone size: .
CDR3 length: 16
D gene: .
V gene: TRBV6-5